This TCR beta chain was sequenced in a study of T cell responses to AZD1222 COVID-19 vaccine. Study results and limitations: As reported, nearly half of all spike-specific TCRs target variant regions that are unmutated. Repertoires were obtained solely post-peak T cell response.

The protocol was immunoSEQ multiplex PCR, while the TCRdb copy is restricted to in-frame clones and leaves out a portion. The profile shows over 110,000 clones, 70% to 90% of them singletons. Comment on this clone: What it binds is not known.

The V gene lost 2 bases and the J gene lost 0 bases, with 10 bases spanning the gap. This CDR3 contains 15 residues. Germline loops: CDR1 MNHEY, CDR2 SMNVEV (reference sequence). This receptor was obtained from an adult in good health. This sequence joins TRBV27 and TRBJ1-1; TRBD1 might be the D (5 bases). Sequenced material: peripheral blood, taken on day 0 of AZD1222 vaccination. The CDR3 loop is CASSLLQGLNTEAFF. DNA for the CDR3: TGTGCCAGCAGTTTACTCCAGGGCCTGAACACTGAAGCTTTCTTT.